This T cell receptor (beta chain) was captured by sequencing in a study of shared clonotypes between healthy human individuals. The donor population consisted of healthy HIV-negative adults with no recent acute infections or vaccinations. Partitioning of CD4+ cells yielded a CD45RA+ naive subset and a CD45RA-negative memory subset. Produced via immunoSEQ multiplex PCR; TCRdb's table is partial and in-frame only. The table shows about 1 million clones, with 65% to 75% occurring only once. Looked up from germline, CDR1 is SGHRS and CDR2 is YFSETQ. Between the trimmed V and J ends, which lost 4 bases and 2 bases, there was a span of 13 bases. The CDR3 contains 15 residues.

This clonotype was obtained from a man aged 18 to 29 in good health. V and J are TRBV5-1 and TRBJ1-5; maybe TRBD1 (5 bases). The sequencing input was memory CD4+ T cells sorted from blood. Subset defined: CD45RA-negative fraction. Here the CDR3 reads CASSPQGGRNQPQHF. CDR3 nucleotide sequence: TGCGCCAGCAGCCCCCAGGGAGGGCGCAATCAGCCCCAGCATTTT.